This entry is about one T cell receptor beta chain. Assay: immunoSEQ multiplex PCR; the TCRdb copy retains only in-frame clones and omits some. The profile shows under 45,000 clones, more than 60% of them singletons. These data originate in a study of blood T cell repertoires in COVID-19. Germline V gene lookup returns CDR1 GTSNPN and CDR2 SVGIG (reference sequence). The CDR3 is 13 amino acids. Trimming removed 2 bases at V and 8 bases at J, with 14 bases between. V usage is TRBV30 and J usage is TRBJ2-3; tentatively, D is TRBD1 (5 bases). The receptor was derived from a man between 60 and 70 years old with active COVID-19. Sequenced: peripheral blood. The CDR3 DNA is TGTGCCTGGAGTCGCACCTGGGGCAGTACGCAGTATTTT. Translated: CAWSRTWGSTQYF.